This T cell receptor beta chain was identified during a study of blood T cell repertoires in COVID-19. The germline gives CDR1 SEHNR, CDR2 FQNEAQ (reference sequence). This CDR3 has 12 amino acids. The V and J ends lost 5 bases and 8 bases respectively, with 12 bases between them. Clones were sequenced by immunoSEQ multiplex PCR, and TCRdb holds only the in-frame ones, with some missing. The data contain nearly 110,000 clones, roughly 80% of them singletons. The chain carries TRBV7-9 and TRBJ1-2; tentatively, D is TRBD1 (5 bases). The source of this sequence is a woman in her sixties or seventies with acute or convalescent COVID-19. The sequenced material came from peripheral blood. The chain's CDR3 is CASSPVGGGYTF. The CDR3 DNA reads as TGTGCCAGCAGCCCCGTGGGGGGGGGCTACACCTTC.